The sequence of this T cell receptor (beta chain) was determined in a study of blood T cell repertoires in COVID-19. Study background: The study drew acute and convalescent COVID-19 samples from the United States, Italy and Spain. PBMCs, B-cell-depleted T cells, or T cells were the source of the cDNA or gDNA that made up the material.

V was trimmed by 6 bases and J by 6 bases, leaving 18 bases between them. Germline CDR1 MDHEN, CDR2 SYDVKM. The CDR3 contains 15 residues. The method was immunoSEQ multiplex PCR; TCRdb's version includes in-frame clones alone and lacks a portion of them. The sample has about 190,000 clones, roughly three quarters seen once. This chain connects TRBV28 to TRBJ2-1, with D possibly TRBD1 on 6 matching bases. This sequence was found in a man in his 60s with active or convalescent COVID-19. The sequenced material came from peripheral blood. CDR3: CASRFTGFGANEQFF. The CDR3 region has the DNA TGTGCCAGCAGGTTCACAGGGTTTGGGGCCAATGAGCAGTTCTTC.